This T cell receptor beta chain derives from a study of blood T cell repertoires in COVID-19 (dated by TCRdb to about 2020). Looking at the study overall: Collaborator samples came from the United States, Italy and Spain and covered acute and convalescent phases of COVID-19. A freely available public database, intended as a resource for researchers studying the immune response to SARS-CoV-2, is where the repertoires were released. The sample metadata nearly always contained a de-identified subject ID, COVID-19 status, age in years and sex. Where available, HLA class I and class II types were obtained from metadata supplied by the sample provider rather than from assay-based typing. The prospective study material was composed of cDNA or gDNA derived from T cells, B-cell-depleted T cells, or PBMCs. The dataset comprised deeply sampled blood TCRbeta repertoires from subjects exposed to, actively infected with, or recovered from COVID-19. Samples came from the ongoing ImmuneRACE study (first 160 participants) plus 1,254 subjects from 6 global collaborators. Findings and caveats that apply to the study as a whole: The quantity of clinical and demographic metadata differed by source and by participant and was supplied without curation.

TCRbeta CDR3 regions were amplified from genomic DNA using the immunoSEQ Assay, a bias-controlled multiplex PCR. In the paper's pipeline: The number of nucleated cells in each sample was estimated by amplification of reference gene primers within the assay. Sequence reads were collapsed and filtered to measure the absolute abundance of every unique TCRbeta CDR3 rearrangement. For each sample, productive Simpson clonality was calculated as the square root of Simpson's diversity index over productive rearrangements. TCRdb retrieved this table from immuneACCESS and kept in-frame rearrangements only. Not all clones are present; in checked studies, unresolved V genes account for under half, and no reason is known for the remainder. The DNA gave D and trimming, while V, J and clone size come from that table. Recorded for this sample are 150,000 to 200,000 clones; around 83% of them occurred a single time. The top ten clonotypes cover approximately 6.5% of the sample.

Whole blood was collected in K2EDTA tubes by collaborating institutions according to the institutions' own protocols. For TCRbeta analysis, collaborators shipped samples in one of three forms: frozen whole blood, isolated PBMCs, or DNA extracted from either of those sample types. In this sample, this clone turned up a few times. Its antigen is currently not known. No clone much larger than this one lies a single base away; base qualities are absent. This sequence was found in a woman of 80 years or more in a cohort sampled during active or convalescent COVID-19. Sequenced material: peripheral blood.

The CDR3 protein sequence reads: CASRLDRRNTEAFF. In nucleotides, the sequence is TGTGCCAGCAGACTCGACAGAAGGAACACTGAAGCTTTCTTT. The chain links TRBV27 with TRBJ1-1, and TRBD1 may be the D gene, going by 5 matching bases. CDR1 and CDR2 are drawn from the germline V gene (reference sequence): MNHEY, SMNVEV. V is pared back by 6 bases and J by 1 base, with 12 bases lying between the germline termini. There are 14 amino acids in the CDR3, from cysteine to phenylalanine inclusive. This entry keeps only the CDR3 DNA: 42 bases, framed from base 1.